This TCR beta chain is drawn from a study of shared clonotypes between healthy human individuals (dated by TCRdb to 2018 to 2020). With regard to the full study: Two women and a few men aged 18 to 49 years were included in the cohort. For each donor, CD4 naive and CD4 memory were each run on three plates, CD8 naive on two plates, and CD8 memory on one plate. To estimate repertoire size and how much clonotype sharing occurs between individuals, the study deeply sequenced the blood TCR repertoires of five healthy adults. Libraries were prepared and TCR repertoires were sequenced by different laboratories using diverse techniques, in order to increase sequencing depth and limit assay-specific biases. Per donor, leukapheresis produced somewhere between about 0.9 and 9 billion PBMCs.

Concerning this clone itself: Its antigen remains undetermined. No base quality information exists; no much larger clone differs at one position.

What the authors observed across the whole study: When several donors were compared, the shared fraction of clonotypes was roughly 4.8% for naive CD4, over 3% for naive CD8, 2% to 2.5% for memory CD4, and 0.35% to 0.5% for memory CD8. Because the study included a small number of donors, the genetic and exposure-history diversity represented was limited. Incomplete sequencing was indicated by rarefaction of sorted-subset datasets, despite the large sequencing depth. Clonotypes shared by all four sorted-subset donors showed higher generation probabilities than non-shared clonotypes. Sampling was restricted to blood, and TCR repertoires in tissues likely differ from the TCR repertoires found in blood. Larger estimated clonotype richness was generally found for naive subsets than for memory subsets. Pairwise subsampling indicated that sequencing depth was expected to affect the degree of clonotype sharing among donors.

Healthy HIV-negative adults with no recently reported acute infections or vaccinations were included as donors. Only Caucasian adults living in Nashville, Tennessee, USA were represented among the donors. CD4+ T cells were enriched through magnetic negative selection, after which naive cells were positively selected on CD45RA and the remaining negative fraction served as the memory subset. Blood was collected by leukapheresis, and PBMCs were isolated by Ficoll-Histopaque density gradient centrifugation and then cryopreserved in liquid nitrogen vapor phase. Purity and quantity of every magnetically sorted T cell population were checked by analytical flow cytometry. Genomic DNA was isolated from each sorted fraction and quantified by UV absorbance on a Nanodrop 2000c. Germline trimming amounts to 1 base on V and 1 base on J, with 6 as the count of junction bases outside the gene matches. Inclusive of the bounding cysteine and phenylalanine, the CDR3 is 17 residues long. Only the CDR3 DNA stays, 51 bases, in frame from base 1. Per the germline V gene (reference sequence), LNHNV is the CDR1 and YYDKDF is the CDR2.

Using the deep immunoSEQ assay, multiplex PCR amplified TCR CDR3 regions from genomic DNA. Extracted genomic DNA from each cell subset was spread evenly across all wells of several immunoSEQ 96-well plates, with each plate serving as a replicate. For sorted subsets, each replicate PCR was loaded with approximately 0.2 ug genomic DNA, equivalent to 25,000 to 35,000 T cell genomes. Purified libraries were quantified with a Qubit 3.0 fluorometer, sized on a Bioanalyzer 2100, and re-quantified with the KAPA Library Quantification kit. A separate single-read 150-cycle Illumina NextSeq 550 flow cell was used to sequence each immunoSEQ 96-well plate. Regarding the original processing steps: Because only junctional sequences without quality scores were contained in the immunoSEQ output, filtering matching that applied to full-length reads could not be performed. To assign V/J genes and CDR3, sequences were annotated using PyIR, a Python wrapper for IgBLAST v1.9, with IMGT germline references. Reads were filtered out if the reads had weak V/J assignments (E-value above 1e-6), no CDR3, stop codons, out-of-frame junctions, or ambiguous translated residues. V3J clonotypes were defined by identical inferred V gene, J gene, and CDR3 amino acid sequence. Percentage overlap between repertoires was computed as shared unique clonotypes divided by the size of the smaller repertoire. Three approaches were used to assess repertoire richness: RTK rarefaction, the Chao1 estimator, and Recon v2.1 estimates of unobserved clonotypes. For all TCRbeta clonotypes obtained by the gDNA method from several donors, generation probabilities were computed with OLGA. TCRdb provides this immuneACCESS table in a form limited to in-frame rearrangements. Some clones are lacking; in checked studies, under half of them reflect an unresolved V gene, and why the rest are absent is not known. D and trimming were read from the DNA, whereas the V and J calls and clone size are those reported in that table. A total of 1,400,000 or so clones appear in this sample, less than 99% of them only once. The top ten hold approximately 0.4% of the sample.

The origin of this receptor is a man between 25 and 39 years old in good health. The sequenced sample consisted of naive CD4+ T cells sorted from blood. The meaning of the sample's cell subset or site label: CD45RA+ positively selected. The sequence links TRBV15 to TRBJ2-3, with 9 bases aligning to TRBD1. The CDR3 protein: CATSRAAGTGRTDTQYF. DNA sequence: TGTGCCACCAGCAGAGCGGCCGGGACAGGGCGCACAGATACGCAGTATTTT.